In this sample, the clone carrying this T cell receptor beta chain turned up once. Sequencing was performed with immunoSEQ multiplex PCR; in TCRdb, only in-frame clones are kept and a portion is missing. The repertoire consists of roughly 51,000 clones, with 70% to 80% occurring once and the leading ten covering more than 9%. These data are taken from a study of PD-L1 blockade in urothelial cancer. As for the study in general: Analysis of blood occurred 3 weeks (second dose) and 6 weeks after treatment start. Per blood sample, T cells had a median of roughly 140,000.

Indicated time point: pretreatment peripheral blood. Germline V gene sequence: CDR1 GTSNPN, CDR2 SVGIG (reference sequence). The CDR3 has 15 amino acids. Trimming cost V 1 base and J 4 bases, with 13 bases left between them. The chain couples TRBV30 to TRBJ2-2; D is uncertain. The starting material was PBMCs, obtained around atezolizumab (anti-PD-L1) treatment. This sequence was found in a man aged 70 or older with urothelial cancer. The DNA for the CDR3 is TGTGCCTGGAGTGGAAGCCCCGGCGGCACCGGGGAGCTGTTTTTT. Translating gives CAWSGSPGGTGELFF.